This entry lists 18 T cell receptor beta chains sequenced from one sample in a study of cytomegalovirus exposure and HLA in healthy donors. The PCR employed 60 Vbeta primers together with 13 Jbeta primers. The assay was immunoSEQ multiplex PCR, and TCRdb's table has in-frame clones only and misses some. The sample has 170,000 or so clones; roughly four fifths are singletons. Specimen: PBMCs. The source is a woman in her thirties in good health and CMV-seronegative.

Comments on this clone: A read error may account for a junction end that differs from germline. The rearrangement joins TRBV9 to TRBJ2-6; weak D call: TRBD1 (6 bases). CDR3 length equals 15 residues. The V gene's germline CDR1 is SGDLS and CDR2 YYNGEE. CDR3 residues: CASSVYRAGANGLTF. The CDR3 DNA is TGTGCCAGCAGCGTTTACAGGGCTGGGGCCAACGGCCTGACTTTC.

J is TRBJ2-7 and V is TRBV5-1, with 7 bases lining up with TRBD1. Germline CDR1 SGHRS, CDR2 YFSETQ. V shed 2 bases and J 3 bases; nucleotides not matched to a gene: 5. The CDR3 spans 14 residues. The CDR3 protein is CASSFRGQDYEQYF. The CDR3 coding sequence is TGCGCCAGCAGCTTCCGAGGACAGGACTACGAGCAGTACTTC.

The rearrangement links TRBV6-1 to TRBJ2-7; D not certain. Germline CDR1 and CDR2: MNHNS and SASEGT. V was shortened by 2 bases and J by 2 bases, with 10 bases between the two germline ends. This CDR3 is built from 14 residues. CDR3 protein: CASSEYGGAYEQYF. CDR3 DNA sequence: TGTGCCAGCAGTGAATACGGCGGAGCCTACGAGCAGTACTTC.

This clone came up once. The chain joins TRBV30 to TRBJ2-7; maybe TRBD2 (5 bases). Trimming took 5 bases from V and 3 from J, leaving 14 bases between them. Germline lookup yields CDR1 GTSNPN and CDR2 SVGIG (reference sequence). The CDR3 contains 13 residues. CDR3 bases: TGTGCCTGGGAGGGCAATCCCTACTACGAGCAGTACTTC. It yields the protein CAWEGNPYYEQYF.

This rearrangement joins TRBV29-1 to TRBJ1-1; 8 bases match TRBD1. The germline CDR1 and CDR2 sequences are SQVTM and ANQGSEA. J lost 5 bases, V lost 7 bases, and 6 bases had no gene match. The CDR3 totals 12 residues. CDR3 sequence reads: CSAGQGETEAFF. The CDR3 region has the DNA TGCAGCGCAGGACAGGGAGAAACTGAAGCTTTCTTT. The full variable domain, completed using reference TRBV29-1 and TRBJ1-1, is SAVISQKPSRDICQRGTSLTIQCQVDSQVTMMFWYRQQPGQSLTLIATANQGSEATYESGFVIDKFPISRPNLTFSTLTVSNMSPEDSSIYLCSAGQGETEAFFGQGTRLTVV.

The J gene is TRBJ2-1, the V gene TRBV9; tentatively, D is TRBD2 (6 bases). Germline CDR1 is SGDLS and CDR2 is YYNGEE. The length of the CDR3 is 16 residues. The V gene lost 4 bases and the J gene lost 2 bases, with 16 bases spanning the gap. This chain's CDR3 is CASSPHGSGTYNEQFF. DNA for the CDR3: TGTGCCAGCAGCCCCCACGGTAGCGGAACCTACAATGAGCAGTTCTTC. The entire variable domain, with the rest obtained from reference TRBV9 and TRBJ2-1, is as follows: DSGVTQTPKHLITATGQRVTLRCSPRSGDLSVYWYQQSLDQGLQFLIQYYNGEERAKGNILERFSAQQFPDLHSELNLSSLELGDSALYFCASSPHGSGTYNEQFFGPGTRLTVL.

The chain has TRBV7-3 and TRBJ2-1; D is undetermined. The CDR3 totals 13 residues. Germline-derived CDR1 and CDR2 are SGHTA and FQGTGA. V lost 5 bases and J 6 bases, leaving 11 bases between the germline ends. CDR3 in DNA: TGTGCCAGCAGCCACGACTCCAGCAATGAGCAGTTCTTC. As protein: CASSHDSSNEQFF.

The chain couples TRBV18 to TRBJ2-2, with 13 bases identical to TRBD2. V trimming: 4 bases; J trimming: 3 bases; junction bases outside the gene matches: 5. CDR3 length equals 17 residues. CDR1 is KGHSH and CDR2 is LQKENI in the germline V gene. The CDR3, as DNA: TGTGCCAGCTCACGAGGACTAGCGGGGGATCACACCGGGGAGCTGTTTTTT. Its protein product is CASSRGLAGDHTGELFF. Full variable domain (missing parts from reference TRBV18 and TRBJ2-2): NAGVMQNPRHLVRRRGQEARLRCSPMKGHSHVYWYRQLPEEGLKFMVYLQKENIIDESGMPKERFSAEFPKEGPSILRIQQVVRGDSAAYFCASSRGLAGDHTGELFFGEGSRLTVL.

This CDR3 is CASSPDRARGYTF. The CDR3 nucleotides are TGTGCCAGCAGTCCAGACAGGGCTCGAGGCTACACCTTC. This chain uses TRBV27 with TRBJ1-2, with TRBD1 identical over 7 bases. This CDR3 contains 13 residues. Germline-derived CDR1 and CDR2 are MNHEY and SMNVEV (reference sequence). Losses at the gene ends were 5 bases for V and 8 bases for J; bases not matched to a gene: 8.

This chain connects TRBV27 to TRBJ2-4; 9 bases match TRBD1. The germline V gene has CDR1 MNHEY and CDR2 SMNVEV (reference sequence). CDR3 length: 18 residues. Losses at the gene ends were 5 bases for V and 1 base for J; bases not matched to a gene: 12. For the CDR3, the DNA is TGTGCCAGCAGTCCCCATCGGGACAGGGTGGCGGCCAAAAACATTCAGTACTTC. Protein product: CASSPHRDRVAAKNIQYF.

This clone has only a few counts. CDR3 in amino acids: CASSQSRQVSGNTIYF. In DNA form, the CDR3 reads TGCGCCAGCAGCCAATCAAGACAGGTCTCTGGAAACACCATATATTTT. The chain has TRBV4-3 and TRBJ1-3, with D tentatively TRBD1 (6 bases). V lost 2 bases, J lost 0 bases, and 11 bases lay in between. This CDR3 is 16 amino acids long. In germline, CDR1 is LGHNA, CDR2 YSLEER.

This clone was detected only once. The rearrangement joins TRBV20-1 to TRBJ2-7; possible D gene TRBD1, 6 bases. CDR1 is DFQATT, CDR2 SNEGSKA, per germline (reference sequence). V gave up 8 bases and J gave up 6 bases, with 14 bases separating them. CDR3 length: 11 residues. The CDR3: CSTNRVAEQYF. CDR3 sequence (DNA): TGCAGTACAAACAGGGTAGCCGAGCAGTACTTC.

The CDR3 reads CASSTSGTGKYEQYF. CDR3 bases: TGTGCCAGTAGTACATCCGGGACAGGGAAGTACGAGCAGTACTTC. The V and J genes are TRBV19 and TRBJ2-7, with 9 bases identical to TRBD1. V lost 4 bases, J lost 4 bases, and 8 bases stayed unmatched. The CDR3 has 15 residues. Germline CDR1 is LNHDA and CDR2 is SQIVND (reference sequence).

This clone appeared a few times. This chain joins TRBV28 and TRBJ2-7; D is ambiguous. Germline CDR1 and CDR2: MDHEN and SYDVKM. This CDR3 region has 12 residues. V was pared by 1 base and J by 7 bases, with 8 bases between. CDR3 DNA sequence: TGTGCCAGCAGTTTATTGATCCGGGAGCAGTACTTC. Amino acid sequence: CASSLLIREQYF. Combining the CDR3 with reference TRBV28 and TRBJ2-7 gives the whole variable domain DVKVTQSSRYLVKRTGEKVFLECVQDMDHENMFWYRQDPGLGLRLIYFSYDVKMKEKGDIPEGYSVSREKKERFSLILESASTNQTSMYLCASSLLIREQYFGPGTRLTVT.

This clone has only one observation. The rearrangement uses TRBV6-1 and TRBJ1-2; 7 bases align to TRBD1. Germline loops: CDR1 MNHNS, CDR2 SASEGT. The V gene end was trimmed by 4 bases and the J gene end by 7 bases; junction bases not matched to a gene: 9. CDR3 size: 14 residues. This chain's CDR3 is CASSGLNRGGGYTF. DNA of the CDR3: TGTGCCAGCAGTGGACTCAACAGGGGCGGTGGCTACACCTTC.

This clone showed up just a few times. V and J are TRBV7-7 and TRBJ2-1; D may be TRBD2 (7 bases). This CDR3 comprises 14 residues. V gave up 5 bases and J gave up 3 bases, with 11 bases separating them. Germline V gene sequence: CDR1 SSHAT, CDR2 FNYEAQ (reference sequence). CDR3 sequence reads: CASSEGGGYNEQFF. The CDR3 DNA reads as TGTGCCAGCAGCGAAGGGGGGGGCTACAATGAGCAGTTCTTC.

In the case of this clone: The junction departs from the called germline gene at one end, perhaps through a read error. In DNA form, the CDR3 reads TGTGCCAGCAGCCGGAAAGCGGGGGGGCCGGTAGCCAAAAACAGTCAGTACTTC. This codes for CASSRKAGGPVAKNSQYF. The rearrangement links TRBV2 to TRBJ2-4, with 10 bases identical to TRBD2. The CDR3 has 18 amino acids. CDR1 is SNHLY, CDR2 FYNNEI, per germline. Full variable domain (rest looked up from reference TRBV2 and TRBJ2-4): EPEVTQTPSHQVTQMGQEVILRCVPISNHLYFYWYRQILGQKVEFLVSFYNNEISEKSEIFDDQFSVERPDGSNFTLKIRSTKLEDSAMYFCASSRKAGGPVAKNSQYFGAGTRLSVL.

The V gene is TRBV7-2, the J gene TRBJ2-2, with D perhaps matching TRBD2 (5 bases). This CDR3 spans 15 amino acids. Trimming pared 5 bases from V and 4 bases from J, leaving 14 bases between. CDR1 and CDR2 (germline): SGHTA, FQGNSA. CDR3 nucleotides: TGTGCCAGCAGCCCCCGGAGGTCGGGCACCGGGGAGCTGTTTTTT. The encoded protein is CASSPRRSGTGELFF.